The text below deals with one T cell receptor beta chain. This sample was included in a study of blood T cell repertoires in COVID-19. This CDR3 contains 15 residues. The V and J ends lost 3 bases and 10 bases respectively, with 21 bases between them. CDR1 and CDR2 (germline): LNHDA, SQIVND (reference sequence). Produced via immunoSEQ multiplex PCR; TCRdb's table is partial and in-frame only. This table holds some 490,000 clones, roughly 88% found once. Material: peripheral blood. The TCR sequence derives from a human donor in a cohort sampled during active COVID-19. The J gene is TRBJ1-2, the V gene TRBV19; the D gene is possibly TRBD1 (5 bases). CDR3 bases: TGTGCCAGTAGTATTTCATATGGTCAGGGCCAGGACTACACCTTC. This encodes CASSISYGQGQDYTF.